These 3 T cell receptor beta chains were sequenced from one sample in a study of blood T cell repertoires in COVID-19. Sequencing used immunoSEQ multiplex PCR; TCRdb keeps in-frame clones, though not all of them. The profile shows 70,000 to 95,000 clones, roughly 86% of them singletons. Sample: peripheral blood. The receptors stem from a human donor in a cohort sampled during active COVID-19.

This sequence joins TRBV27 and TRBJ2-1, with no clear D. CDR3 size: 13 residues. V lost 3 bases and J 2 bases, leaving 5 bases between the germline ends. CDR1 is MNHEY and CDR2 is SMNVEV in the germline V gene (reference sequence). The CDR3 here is CASSFLPYNEQFF. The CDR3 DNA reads TGTGCCAGCAGTTTTCTACCCTACAATGAGCAGTTCTTC.

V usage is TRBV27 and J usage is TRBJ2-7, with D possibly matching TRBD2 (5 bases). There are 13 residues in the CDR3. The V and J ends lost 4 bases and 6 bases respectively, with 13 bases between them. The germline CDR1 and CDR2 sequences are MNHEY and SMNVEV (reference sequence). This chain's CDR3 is CASSYMDLAEQYF. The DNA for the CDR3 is TGTGCCAGCAGTTACATGGACTTAGCCGAGCAGTACTTC.

CDR3 residues: CASSPSGDTQYF. DNA of the CDR3: TGTGCCAGCTCACCTTCAGGAGATACGCAGTATTTT. The chain has TRBV18 and TRBJ2-3; unclear D gene. CDR1 KGHSH and CDR2 LQKENI come from the germline V gene. The V gene lost 3 bases and the J gene lost 5 bases, with 6 bases spanning the gap. The length of the CDR3 is 12 residues.